A selection of T cell receptor beta chains follows, all from one sample in a study of cytomegalovirus exposure and HLA in healthy donors. The protocol was immunoSEQ multiplex PCR, while the TCRdb copy is restricted to in-frame clones and leaves out a portion. This table has 95,000 to 150,000 clones, under 20% appearing once. Sequenced input: PBMCs. The receptors originated from a female donor in good health and CMV-seropositive. Both conserved end residues are part of each CDR3. Each record gives: D gene, J gene, clone size, V gene, CDR3 length, CDR3 protein, CDR3 DNA. A D gene is named only where the DNA matches it firmly. Clone size is stated in some rows and not others, as once, few, many or a class when expanded.

d_gene: .; j_gene: TRBJ2-3; abundance: few; v_gene: TRBV29-1; len: 13; CDR3aa: CSVEALEWDTQYF; CDR3nt: TGCAGCGTTGAAGCGTTAGAATGGGATACGCAGTATTTT
d_gene: .; j_gene: TRBJ1-3; abundance: .; v_gene: TRBV7-9; len: 19; CDR3aa: CASSIIPGQIKISGNTIYF; CDR3nt: TGTGCCAGCAGCATAATACCAGGACAGATCAAAATCTCTGGAAACACCATATATTTT
d_gene: TRBD2; j_gene: TRBJ2-3; abundance: few; v_gene: TRBV29-1; len: 15; CDR3aa: CSVEPAGGVTDTQYF; CDR3nt: TGCAGCGTTGAACCCGCGGGAGGGGTCACAGATACGCAGTATTTT
d_gene: .; j_gene: TRBJ1-5; abundance: .; v_gene: TRBV27; len: 13; CDR3aa: CASSLRGNQPQHF; CDR3nt: TGTGCCAGCAGTTTAAGGGGGAATCAGCCCCAGCATTTT
d_gene: TRBD2; j_gene: TRBJ2-7; abundance: few; v_gene: TRBV10-3; len: 14; CDR3aa: CAISESGAAYEQYF; CDR3nt: TGTGCCATCAGTGAAAGCGGGGCAGCCTACGAGCAGTACTTC
d_gene: .; j_gene: TRBJ1-1; abundance: few; v_gene: TRBV16; len: 16; CDR3aa: CASSPLRAPGDTEAFF; CDR3nt: TGTGCCAGCAGCCCTCTAAGGGCCCCCGGGGACACTGAAGCTTTCTTT
d_gene: .; j_gene: TRBJ1-6; abundance: .; v_gene: TRBV4-3; len: 16; CDR3aa: CASSQGPTEYNSPLHF; CDR3nt: TGCGCCAGCAGCCAAGGTCCTACAGAATATAATTCACCCCTCCACTTT
d_gene: TRBD1; j_gene: TRBJ1-2; abundance: .; v_gene: TRBV27; len: 16; CDR3aa: CASSLGTGAPYKGYTF; CDR3nt: TGTGCCAGCAGTTTAGGGACAGGGGCTCCTTATAAGGGCTACACCTTC
d_gene: .; j_gene: TRBJ2-2; abundance: .; v_gene: TRBV7-9; len: 12; CDR3aa: CASSFPAGELFF; CDR3nt: TGTGCCAGCAGCTTCCCCGCCGGGGAGCTGTTTTTT
d_gene: .; j_gene: TRBJ1-5; abundance: .; v_gene: TRBV4-1; len: 15; CDR3aa: CASSQEGQRDQPQHF; CDR3nt: TGCGCCAGCAGCCAAGAGGGGCAGCGTGATCAGCCCCAGCATTTT
d_gene: .; j_gene: TRBJ2-7; abundance: .; v_gene: TRBV28; len: 12; CDR3aa: CASRLGTYEQYF; CDR3nt: TGTGCCAGCAGGCTCGGGACCTACGAGCAGTACTTC
d_gene: .; j_gene: TRBJ2-5; abundance: few; v_gene: TRBV29-1; len: 14; CDR3aa: CSVSVLRGEETQYF; CDR3nt: TGCAGCGTTTCCGTCCTCAGGGGCGAAGAGACCCAGTACTTC
d_gene: .; j_gene: TRBJ1-4; abundance: few; v_gene: TRBV7-9; len: 15; CDR3aa: CASSFPQGTNEKLFF; CDR3nt: TGTGCCAGCAGCTTCCCGCAGGGAACTAATGAAAAACTGTTTTTT
d_gene: .; j_gene: TRBJ2-1; abundance: .; v_gene: TRBV4-3; len: 15; CDR3aa: CASSQDILYNNEQFF; CDR3nt: TGCGCCAGCAGCCAAGATATACTCTATAACAATGAGCAGTTCTTC
d_gene: .; j_gene: TRBJ1-1; abundance: .; v_gene: TRBV28; len: 13; CDR3aa: CASSPRRDTEAFF; CDR3nt: TGTGCCAGTAGTCCCCGGAGGGACACTGAAGCTTTCTTT
d_gene: TRBD2; j_gene: TRBJ2-2; abundance: few; v_gene: TRBV2; len: 15; CDR3aa: CASIWREGGTGELFF; CDR3nt: TGTGCCAGCATTTGGCGGGAGGGTGGCACCGGGGAGCTGTTTTTT
d_gene: .; j_gene: TRBJ2-2; abundance: .; v_gene: TRBV19; len: 14; CDR3aa: CASSIEGASGELFF; CDR3nt: TGTGCCAGTAGTATAGAGGGGGCCTCGGGGGAGCTGTTTTTT
d_gene: .; j_gene: TRBJ1-4; abundance: few; v_gene: TRBV27; len: 15; CDR3aa: CASSPFGGTNEKLFF; CDR3nt: TGTGCCAGCAGTCCTTTCGGGGGTACTAATGAAAAACTGTTTTTT
d_gene: .; j_gene: TRBJ2-1; abundance: .; v_gene: TRBV7-9; len: 10; CDR3aa: CASNRGEQFF; CDR3nt: TGTGCCAGCAACCGAGGTGAGCAGTTCTTC
d_gene: .; j_gene: TRBJ1-5; abundance: .; v_gene: TRBV27; len: 16; CDR3aa: CASSSQGWGTDQPQHF; CDR3nt: TGTGCCAGCAGTTCACAGGGTTGGGGAACGGATCAGCCCCAGCATTTT
d_gene: .; j_gene: TRBJ1-1; abundance: few; v_gene: TRBV13; len: 14; CDR3aa: CASSLWQADTEAFF; CDR3nt: TGTGCCAGCAGCTTGTGGCAGGCTGACACTGAAGCTTTCTTT
d_gene: .; j_gene: TRBJ2-3; abundance: few; v_gene: TRBV28; len: 12; CDR3aa: CASSSPLNTQYF; CDR3nt: TGTGCCAGCAGTTCCCCCTTAAATACGCAGTATTTT
d_gene: .; j_gene: TRBJ1-1; abundance: few; v_gene: TRBV10-1; len: 15; CDR3aa: CASSDGQSGLTEAFF; CDR3nt: TGCGCCAGCAGTGACGGGCAGAGCGGTTTGACTGAAGCTTTCTTT
d_gene: TRBD1; j_gene: TRBJ2-7; abundance: once; v_gene: TRBV27; len: 13; CDR3aa: CASSLQGAYEQYF; CDR3nt: TGTGCCAGCAGTTTGCAGGGGGCCTACGAGCAGTACTTC
d_gene: .; j_gene: TRBJ2-1; abundance: .; v_gene: TRBV28; len: 12; CDR3aa: CASTGTYNEQFF; CDR3nt: TGTGCCAGCACCGGGACCTACAATGAGCAGTTCTTC
d_gene: .; j_gene: TRBJ2-3; abundance: few; v_gene: TRBV20-1; len: 10; CDR3aa: CSGETDTQYF; CDR3nt: TGCAGTGGCGAGACAGATACGCAGTATTTT
d_gene: .; j_gene: TRBJ2-1; abundance: .; v_gene: TRBV25-1; len: 13; CDR3aa: CASSELAAGEQFF; CDR3nt: TGTGCCAGCAGTGAATTGGCTGCGGGTGAGCAGTTCTTC
d_gene: .; j_gene: TRBJ2-5; abundance: few; v_gene: TRBV15; len: 12; CDR3aa: CATSTTWETQYF; CDR3nt: TGTGCCACCAGTACGACTTGGGAGACCCAGTACTTC
d_gene: TRBD1; j_gene: TRBJ1-5; abundance: few; v_gene: TRBV6-4; len: 18; CDR3aa: CASSDSRTGGSRNQPQHF; CDR3nt: TGTGCCAGCAGTGACTCGAGGACAGGGGGTTCGAGAAATCAGCCCCAGCATTTT